This is a list of T cell receptor beta chains from one sample in a study of cytomegalovirus exposure and HLA in healthy donors. TCRdb keeps only in-frame clones here, not all; method: immunoSEQ multiplex PCR. This table holds about 200,000 clones, roughly three quarters found once. What was sequenced was PBMCs. The source is a woman in her thirties in good health and CMV-seronegative. Both conserved end residues are part of each CDR3. D genes are given only for firm matches. Some rows have no size entry. The others give once, few or many, or a class for an expanded clone.

CDR3: CASSPAGTGRHEQYF
DNA: TGTGCCAGCTCCCCCGCCGGGACAGGGCGGCACGAGCAGTACTTC
size: NA
V: TRBV18
J: TRBJ2-7
D: TRBD1

CDR3: CASFSSGGFGANVLTF
DNA: TGTGCCAGCTTTTCCAGCGGGGGGTTTGGGGCCAACGTCCTGACTTTC
size: NA
V: TRBV27
J: TRBJ2-6
D: TRBD2

CDR3: CASSPTDRLGVMNTEAFF
DNA: TGTGCCAGCAGCCCCACCGACAGGCTGGGGGTCATGAACACTGAAGCTTTCTTT
size: NA
V: TRBV7-2
J: TRBJ1-1
D: NA

CDR3: CASSGGLAGFTYNEQFF
DNA: TGTGCCAGCAGTGGCGGACTAGCGGGCTTCACCTACAATGAGCAGTTCTTC
size: NA
V: TRBV6-1
J: TRBJ2-1
D: TRBD2

CDR3: CASSLGRQPVRGYTF
DNA: TGTGCCAGCAGCTTAGGGAGACAGCCAGTCCGCGGCTACACCTTC
size: few
V: TRBV7-2
J: TRBJ1-2
D: NA

CDR3: CASSRLAGDAYNEQFF
DNA: TGCGCCAGCAGCCGTCTAGCGGGAGACGCCTACAATGAGCAGTTCTTC
size: NA
V: TRBV4-1
J: TRBJ2-1
D: TRBD2

CDR3: CASSLGLNTEAFF
DNA: TGTGCCAGCAGTTTAGGCCTGAACACTGAAGCTTTCTTT
size: NA
V: TRBV28
J: TRBJ1-1
D: NA

CDR3: CASKVAGARVEKLFF
DNA: TGTGCCAGCAAGGTTGCGGGGGCGCGGGTTGAAAAACTGTTTTTT
size: NA
V: TRBV7-9
J: TRBJ1-4
D: NA

CDR3: CASSFQQAPTGELFF
DNA: TGCGCCAGCAGCTTCCAGCAGGCACCCACCGGGGAGCTGTTTTTT
size: NA
V: TRBV5-1
J: TRBJ2-2
D: NA

CDR3: CASSRGGSYNEQFF
DNA: TGCGCCAGCAGCCGGGGGGGCTCCTACAATGAGCAGTTCTTC
size: NA
V: TRBV10-1
J: TRBJ2-1
D: TRBD2

CDR3: CAWSFLDYNQPQHF
DNA: TGTGCCTGGAGTTTTTTGGACTACAATCAGCCCCAGCATTTT
size: few
V: TRBV30
J: TRBJ1-5
D: NA

CDR3: CASSLEREGLLF
DNA: TGCGCCAGCAGCTTGGAACGGGAGGGCCTCCTCTTC
size: few
V: TRBV5-1
J: TRBJ2-1
D: TRBD2

CDR3: CASTQGVNTGELFF
DNA: TGTGCCAGCACTCAGGGGGTAAACACCGGGGAGCTGTTTTTT
size: NA
V: TRBV2
J: TRBJ2-2
D: TRBD1

CDR3: CASSLSVGPTVYEQYF
DNA: TGCGCCAGCAGCTTGTCAGTGGGCCCAACCGTCTACGAGCAGTACTTC
size: NA
V: TRBV5-1
J: TRBJ2-7
D: NA

CDR3: CASSSAGAYEQYF
DNA: TGTGCCAGCAGCTCCGCGGGGGCCTACGAGCAGTACTTC
size: NA
V: TRBV7-9
J: TRBJ2-7
D: TRBD2

CDR3: CASRSSGEAPYEQYF
DNA: TGTGCCAGCAGGAGTAGCGGGGAGGCCCCCTACGAGCAGTACTTC
size: NA
V: TRBV28
J: TRBJ2-7
D: TRBD2

CDR3: CSVEPLGLAPEEQFF
DNA: TGCAGCGTTGAGCCTTTGGGACTAGCGCCCGAGGAGCAGTTCTTC
size: NA
V: TRBV29-1
J: TRBJ2-1
D: TRBD2

CDR3: CASSLAFGGGGNEQFF
DNA: TGTGCCAGCAGCTTAGCGTTTGGGGGAGGGGGGAATGAGCAGTTCTTC
size: once
V: TRBV7-2
J: TRBJ2-1
D: NA

CDR3: CASSEGTDIEKLFF
DNA: TGTGCCAGCAGTGAAGGGACAGATATAGAAAAACTGTTTTTT
size: NA
V: TRBV2
J: TRBJ1-4
D: NA

CDR3: CASGGLGGANVLTF
DNA: TGTGCCAGCGGGGGACTGGGTGGGGCCAACGTCCTGACTTTC
size: NA
V: TRBV5-6
J: TRBJ2-6
D: NA

CDR3: CASRARLAGGPETQYF
DNA: TGTGCCAGCAGGGCAAGACTAGCGGGGGGGCCGGAGACCCAGTACTTC
size: NA
V: TRBV2
J: TRBJ2-5
D: TRBD2

CDR3: CASSDGQGRQETQYF
DNA: TGCGCCAGCAGCGACGGACAGGGGAGGCAAGAGACCCAGTACTTC
size: NA
V: TRBV5-1
J: TRBJ2-5
D: TRBD1

CDR3: CASSPPGTSETDTQYF
DNA: TGTGCCAGCTCACCACCCGGGACAAGTGAAACAGATACGCAGTATTTT
size: NA
V: TRBV18
J: TRBJ2-3
D: NA

CDR3: CASSLATGLRGETQYF
DNA: TGTGCCAGCAGCCTGGCGACCGGGTTGCGGGGCGAGACCCAGTACTTC
size: NA
V: TRBV7-6
J: TRBJ2-5
D: NA

CDR3: CASSLTGDAVNEQFF
DNA: TGTGCCAGCAGCTTAACAGGGGACGCGGTAAATGAGCAGTTCTTC
size: NA
V: TRBV11-3
J: TRBJ2-1
D: TRBD1

CDR3: CASIGLGTGATYEQYF
DNA: TGTGCCAGTATCGGATTGGGGACAGGGGCTACCTACGAGCAGTACTTC
size: NA
V: TRBV19
J: TRBJ2-7
D: TRBD1

CDR3: CASSVSRQGDYGYTF
DNA: TGCGCCAGCAGTGTCTCTAGACAGGGAGACTATGGCTACACCTTC
size: NA
V: TRBV10-2
J: TRBJ1-2
D: TRBD1

CDR3: CASTPAPGNQPQHF
DNA: TGCGCCAGCACCCCCGCCCCGGGAAATCAGCCCCAGCATTTT
size: NA
V: TRBV10-2
J: TRBJ1-5
D: NA

CDR3: CASSFGRGAYEQYF
DNA: TGTGCCAGCAGTTTTGGGCGGGGGGCCTACGAGCAGTACTTC
size: NA
V: TRBV27
J: TRBJ2-7
D: TRBD2

CDR3: CASSLNSGSRLVGGNEQFF
DNA: TGTGCCAGCAGCTTGAATAGCGGGAGTAGACTAGTGGGGGGGAATGAGCAGTTCTTC
size: NA
V: TRBV5-4
J: TRBJ2-1
D: TRBD2

CDR3: CAWSLGGGGGETQYF
DNA: TGTGCCTGGAGCCTGGGGGGCGGGGGTGGAGAGACCCAGTACTTC
size: NA
V: TRBV30
J: TRBJ2-5
D: NA

CDR3: CASSWRDTQYF
DNA: TGTGCCAGCAGCTGGAGGGATACGCAGTATTTT
size: NA
V: TRBV28
J: TRBJ2-3
D: NA

CDR3: CASQDRVGEKLFF
DNA: TGTGCCAGCCAGGACAGGGTAGGGGAAAAACTGTTTTTT
size: once
V: TRBV19
J: TRBJ1-4
D: TRBD1

CDR3: CASSLDLAEEQYF
DNA: TGTGCCAGCAGCTTAGACCTAGCGGAAGAGCAGTACTTC
size: NA
V: TRBV13
J: TRBJ2-7
D: TRBD2

CDR3: CSVDRADTQYF
DNA: TGCAGCGTTGACAGGGCAGATACGCAGTATTTT
size: NA
V: TRBV29-1
J: TRBJ2-3
D: NA